These 10 T cell receptor beta chains were all obtained from the same sample, sequenced in a study of blood T cell repertoires in COVID-19. The data were produced by immunoSEQ multiplex PCR, yet TCRdb's version contains in-frame clones alone and is incomplete. The sample contains more than 200,000 clones, around 87% of which appear only once. What was sequenced was peripheral blood. All receptors come from a woman in her forties or fifties with COVID-19, enrolled during active disease.

V and J are TRBV7-2 and TRBJ2-5, with 8 bases identical to TRBD2. The V gene's germline CDR1 is SGHTA and CDR2 FQGNSA. The CDR3 is 14 residues long. Trimming removed 5 bases from V and 1 base from J; junction bases left unmatched: 3. The CDR3 reads CASSGLALQETQYF. In DNA, the CDR3 is TGTGCCAGCAGCGGACTAGCACTCCAAGAGACCCAGTACTTC. Supplemented by reference TRBV7-2 and TRBJ2-5, the full variable domain reads GAGVSQSPSNKVTEKGKDVELRCDPISGHTALYWYRQSLGQGLEFLIYFQGNSAPDKSGLPSDRFSAERTGGSVSTLTIQRTQQEDSAVYLCASSGLALQETQYFGPGTRLLVL.

The chain carries TRBV12-3 or TRBV12-4 and TRBJ1-2; tentatively, D is TRBD1 (5 bases). The CDR3 spans 12 residues. V lost 0 bases to trimming and J lost 8 bases, with 7 bases between them. The CDR3 region has the DNA TGTGCCAGCAGTTTAGCCAGGACAGGCTACACCTTC. Its protein is CASSLARTGYTF.

Turning to this clone: Other DNA sequences in the sample encode the same CDR3. This chain links TRBV19 with TRBJ2-5; 9 bases map to TRBD1. J was trimmed by 5 bases and V by 6 bases; bases with no gene match: 4. Per the germline V gene, CDR1 is LNHDA and CDR2 is SQIVND (reference sequence). The CDR3 extends over 13 amino acids. Written as DNA, the CDR3 is TGTGCCAGTAGACAGGGGGCGGGGGAGACCCAGTACTTC. It encodes CASRQGAGETQYF.

The chain links TRBV18 to TRBJ2-1; TRBD2 matches at 8 bases. Germline-derived CDR1 and CDR2 are KGHSH and LQKENI. V dropped 2 bases and J dropped 8; count of bases not matched to a gene: 11. The CDR3 has 16 residues. CDR3 nucleotides: TGTGCCAGCTCACCAGATCGGCGGGGGGTGGTCTATGAGCAGTTCTTC. This encodes CASSPDRRGVVYEQFF.

CDR3: CASSKGQGIYGYTF. The CDR3 nucleotides are TGTGCCAGCAGCAAAGGACAGGGGATCTATGGCTACACCTTC. V is TRBV5-8 and J is TRBJ1-2; 9 bases agree with TRBD1. Germline values: CDR1 SGHTS, CDR2 YDEGEE. This CDR3 is built from 14 residues. The V gene end was trimmed by 4 bases and the J gene end by 4 bases; junction bases not matched to a gene: 5.

The chain recombines TRBV3-1 (or the pseudogene TRBV3-2) with TRBJ1-2, with D possibly matching TRBD1 (5 bases). Per the germline V gene, CDR1 is LGHDT and CDR2 is YNNKEL (reference sequence). There are 13 residues in the CDR3. The V end was cut by 0 bases, the J end by 8 bases, with 10 bases between. CDR3 amino acids: CASSQDRVSGYTF. In DNA, the CDR3 is TGTGCCAGCAGCCAAGACAGGGTCAGCGGCTACACCTTC.

This clone was detected a few times. J is TRBJ1-2 and V is TRBV30; 9 bases agree with TRBD1. Unmatched junction bases numbered 2, after V lost 0 bases and J lost 6 bases. The CDR3 spans 13 residues. Looked up from germline, CDR1 is GTSNPN and CDR2 is SVGIG (reference sequence). The CDR3 spells CAWSVRQGDGYTF. In nucleotides, the CDR3 is TGTGCCTGGAGTGTTCGACAGGGGGATGGCTACACCTTC.

V usage is TRBV6-6 and J usage is TRBJ1-5; tentatively, D is TRBD1 (5 bases). The V gene's germline CDR1 is MNHNY and CDR2 SVGAGI (reference sequence). The CDR3 loop spans 16 amino acids. Trimming shortened V by 2 bases and J by 6 bases, and 17 bases separated the two germline ends. The CDR3 reads CASSYERSGAGQPQHF. The DNA for the CDR3 is TGTGCCAGCAGTTACGAAAGGAGTGGGGCCGGTCAGCCCCAGCATTTT.

This chain joins TRBV7-6 and TRBJ2-3; D possibly corresponds to TRBD2 (5 bases). With 5 bases removed from V and 5 bases from J, the gap between germline ends came to 14 bases. Per germline, CDR1 SGHVS and CDR2 FNYEAQ. There are 14 residues in the CDR3. The CDR3 sequence is CASSPVPGEDTQYF. CDR3 coding DNA: TGTGCCAGCAGCCCTGTACCCGGGGAAGATACGCAGTATTTT.

V is TRBV6-6 and J is TRBJ2-7; a possible D gene is TRBD2 (5 bases). CDR1 and CDR2 (germline): MNHNY, SVGAGI (reference sequence). Deletions cut 3 bases from V and 7 bases from J, with 13 bases between. This CDR3 has 13 amino acids. DNA for the CDR3: TGTGCCAGCAGTTATTACGGGGATCAGGAGCAGTACTTC. Residues: CASSYYGDQEQYF.